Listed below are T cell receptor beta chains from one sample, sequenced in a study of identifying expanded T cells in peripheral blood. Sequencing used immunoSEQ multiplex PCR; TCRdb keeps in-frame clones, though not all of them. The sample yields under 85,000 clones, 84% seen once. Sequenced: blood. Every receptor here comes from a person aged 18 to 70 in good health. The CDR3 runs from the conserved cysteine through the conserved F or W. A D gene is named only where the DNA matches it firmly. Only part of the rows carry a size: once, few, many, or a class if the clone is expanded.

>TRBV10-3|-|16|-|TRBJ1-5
CAISESAGPGNQPQHF
TGTGCCATCAGTGAGTCGGCGGGACCGGGCAATCAGCCCCAGCATTTT
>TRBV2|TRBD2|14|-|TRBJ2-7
CASLSGRVSYEQYF
TGTGCCAGCCTTAGCGGGAGGGTATCCTACGAGCAGTACTTC
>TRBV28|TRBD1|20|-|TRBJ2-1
CASSFPSTGGVGVAYNEQFF
TGTGCCAGCAGTTTCCCCTCGACAGGGGGCGTGGGGGTAGCGTACAATGAGCAGTTCTTC
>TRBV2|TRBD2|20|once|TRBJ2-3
CASPEWRTSGTTRHTDTQYF
TGTGCCAGCCCGGAGTGGCGGACTAGCGGGACCACGAGGCACACAGATACGCAGTATTTT
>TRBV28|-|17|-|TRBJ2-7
CASSPRGPRQASYEQYF
TGTGCCAGCAGTCCGAGAGGACCCAGACAAGCCTCCTACGAGCAGTACTTC
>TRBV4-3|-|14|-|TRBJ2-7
CASSRGDGNYEQYF
TGCGCCAGCAGCCGTGGGGATGGGAACTACGAGCAGTACTTC
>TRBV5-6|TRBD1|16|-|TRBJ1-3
CASSGRDRGPGNTIYF
TGTGCCAGCAGCGGGCGGGACAGGGGGCCTGGAAACACCATATATTTT
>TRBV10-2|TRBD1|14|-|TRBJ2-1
CASSVGQGLNEQFF
TGCGCCAGCAGTGTGGGACAGGGATTGAATGAGCAGTTCTTC
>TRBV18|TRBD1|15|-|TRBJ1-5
CASSPNRDRPGPQHF
TGTGCCAGCTCACCAAACAGGGACAGGCCCGGGCCCCAGCATTTT
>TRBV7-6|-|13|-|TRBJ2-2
CASSLYITGELFF
TGTGCCAGCAGCCTGTACATAACCGGGGAGCTGTTTTTT
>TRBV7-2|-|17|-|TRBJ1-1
CASSSPNGTGTSTEAFF
TGTGCCAGCAGCTCCCCAAACGGCACCGGGACATCGACCGAAGCTTTCTTT
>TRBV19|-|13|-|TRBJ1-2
CASSIEWRQERTF
TGTGCCAGTAGTATAGAGTGGAGGCAGGAGCGCACCTTC
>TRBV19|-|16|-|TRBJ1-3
CASTSQGQPLGNTIYF
TGTGCCAGTACCTCCCAGGGGCAGCCGCTTGGAAACACCATATATTTT
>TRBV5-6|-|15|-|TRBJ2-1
CASSFEDSSYNEQFF
TGTGCCAGCAGCTTCGAGGATTCTTCCTACAATGAGCAGTTCTTC
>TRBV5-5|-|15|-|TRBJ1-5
CASSDRTFSNQPQHF
TGTGCCAGCAGCGACAGGACTTTTAGCAATCAGCCCCAGCATTTT
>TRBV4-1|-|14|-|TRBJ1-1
CASSQERGNTEAFF
TGCGCCAGCAGCCAAGAAAGGGGAAACACTGAAGCTTTCTTT
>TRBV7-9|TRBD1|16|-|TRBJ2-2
CASSFRGQRGSGELFF
TGTGCCAGCAGCTTCCGGGGACAGCGAGGGTCCGGGGAGCTGTTTTTT
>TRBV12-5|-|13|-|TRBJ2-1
CASVLGLGNEQFF
TGTGCTAGTGTGTTAGGGTTGGGGAATGAGCAGTTCTTC
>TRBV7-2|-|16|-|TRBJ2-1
CASSQKVTLSYNEQFF
TGTGCCAGCAGCCAAAAGGTGACACTATCCTACAATGAGCAGTTCTTC
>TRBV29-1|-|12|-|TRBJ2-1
CSVSGQDNEQFF
TGCAGCGTAAGCGGGCAGGACAATGAGCAGTTCTTC
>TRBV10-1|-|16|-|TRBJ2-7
CASRDRATGKTYEQYF
TGCGCCAGCAGGGATCGGGCTACAGGGAAGACCTACGAGCAGTACTTC
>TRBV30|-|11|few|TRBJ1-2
CAWSTEYGYTF
TGTGCCTGGAGTACTGAGTATGGCTACACCTTC
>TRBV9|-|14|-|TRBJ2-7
CASSVDDGTYEQYF
TGTGCCAGCAGCGTAGATGACGGAACCTACGAGCAGTACTTC
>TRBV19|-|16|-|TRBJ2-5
CASSRLFGETQETQYF
TGTGCCAGTAGCCGCCTTTTCGGGGAAACTCAAGAGACCCAGTACTTC
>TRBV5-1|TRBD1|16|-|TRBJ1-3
CASSAGQGNSGNTIYF
TGCGCCAGCAGCGCCGGACAGGGTAACTCTGGAAACACCATATATTTT
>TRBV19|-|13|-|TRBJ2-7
CASSIWGTYEQYF
TGTGCCAGTAGTATATGGGGCACCTACGAGCAGTACTTC
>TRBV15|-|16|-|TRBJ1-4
CATSSPDAGLGEKLFF
TGTGCCACCAGCAGTCCCGATGCAGGGTTGGGCGAAAAACTGTTTTTT
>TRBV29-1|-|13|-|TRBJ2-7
CSARSQGSHEQYF
TGCAGCGCTCGTTCACAGGGTTCCCACGAGCAGTACTTC
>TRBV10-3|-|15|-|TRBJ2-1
CAISERKARDNEQFF
TGTGCCATCAGTGAGAGAAAGGCTAGGGACAATGAGCAGTTCTTC
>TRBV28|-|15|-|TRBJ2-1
CASRRDSGSYNEQFF
TGTGCCAGCAGAAGGGACTCTGGCTCCTACAATGAGCAGTTCTTC
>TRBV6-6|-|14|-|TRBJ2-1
CASSYSDNYNEQFF
TGTGCCAGCAGTTACTCCGACAACTACAATGAGCAGTTCTTC
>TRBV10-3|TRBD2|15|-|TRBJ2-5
CATVDLTSGRETQYF
TGTGCCACCGTAGATCTGACTAGCGGGAGAGAGACCCAGTACTTC
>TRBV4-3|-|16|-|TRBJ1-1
CASSPLAGQPNTEAFF
TGCGCCAGCAGCCCTCTCGCGGGACAACCGAACACTGAAGCTTTCTTT
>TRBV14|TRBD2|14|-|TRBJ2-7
CASSFTSGTYEQYF
TGTGCCAGCAGTTTCACTAGCGGTACCTACGAGCAGTACTTC
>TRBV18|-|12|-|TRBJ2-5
CASSGNEETQYF
TGTGCCAGCTCGGGGAACGAGGAGACCCAGTACTTC
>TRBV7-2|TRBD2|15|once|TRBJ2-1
CASSLGGFSYNEQFF
TGTGCCAGCAGCTTGGGAGGGTTCTCCTACAATGAGCAGTTCTTC
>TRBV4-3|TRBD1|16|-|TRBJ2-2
CASSQLSGTVTGELFF
TGCGCCAGCAGCCAGCTCTCCGGGACAGTGACCGGGGAGCTGTTTTTT
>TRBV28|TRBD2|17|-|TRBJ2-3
CASSFSGRAPSTDTQYF
TGTGCCAGCAGTTTCAGCGGGAGGGCCCCTAGCACAGATACGCAGTATTTT
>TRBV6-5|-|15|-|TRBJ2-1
CASSYSGLQYNEQFF
TGTGCCAGCAGTTACTCGGGTCTACAATACAATGAGCAGTTCTTC
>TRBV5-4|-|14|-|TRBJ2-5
CASSRTVYQETQYF
TGTGCCAGCAGCAGAACAGTTTACCAAGAGACCCAGTACTTC
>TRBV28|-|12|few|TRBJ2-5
CASSLYTETQYF
TGTGCCAGCAGTTTATATACAGAGACCCAGTACTTC
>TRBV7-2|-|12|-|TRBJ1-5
CASSFANQPQHF
TGTGCCAGCAGCTTCGCGAATCAGCCCCAGCATTTT
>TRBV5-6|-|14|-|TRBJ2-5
CASSPGGGRETQYF
TGTGCCAGCAGCCCTGGTGGGGGGCGGGAGACCCAGTACTTC
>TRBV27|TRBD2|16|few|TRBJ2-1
CASSLSAGGTYNEQFF
TGTGCCAGCAGTTTATCGGCGGGAGGCACCTACAATGAGCAGTTCTTC
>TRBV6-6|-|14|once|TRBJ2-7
CATFSSGRNDEQYF
TGTGCCACCTTTTCTTCAGGGAGAAACGACGAGCAGTACTTC
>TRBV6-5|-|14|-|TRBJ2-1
CASSYSNGYNEQFF
TGTGCCAGCAGTTACTCGAACGGGTACAATGAGCAGTTCTTC
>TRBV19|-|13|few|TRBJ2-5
CASSLSGQETQYF
TGTGCCAGTAGTCTGTCAGGCCAAGAGACCCAGTACTTC
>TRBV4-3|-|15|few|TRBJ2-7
CASSQEASGSYEQYF
TGCGCCAGCAGCCAAGAAGCCAGCGGGTCCTACGAGCAGTACTTC
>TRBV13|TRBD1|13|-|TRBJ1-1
CASSSQGATEAFF
TGTGCCAGCAGCTCACAGGGGGCCACTGAAGCTTTCTTT
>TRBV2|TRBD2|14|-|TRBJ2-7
CASAWAGAVYEQYF
TGTGCCAGCGCTTGGGCGGGAGCGGTCTACGAGCAGTACTTC
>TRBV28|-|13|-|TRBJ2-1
CASSFGRNNEQFF
TGTGCCAGCAGTTTTGGTAGGAACAATGAGCAGTTCTTC
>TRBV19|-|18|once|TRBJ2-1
CASSILGGGGGSYNEQFF
TGTGCCAGTAGTATACTGGGCGGCGGAGGGGGGTCCTACAATGAGCAGTTCTTC